This T cell receptor (beta chain) is from a study of cytomegalovirus exposure and HLA in healthy donors. Trimming removed 0 bases at V and 2 bases at J, with 11 bases between. Per the germline V gene, CDR1 is KGHSH and CDR2 is LQKENI. The CDR3 contains 15 residues. The PCR made use of 60 Vbeta and 13 Jbeta primers. Method: immunoSEQ multiplex PCR; TCRdb's copy keeps in-frame clones and lacks some. The table lists roughly 150,000 clones, roughly 80% of them singletons. In the case of this clone: Its antigen is still unknown.

Study-wide points: In a later analysis, a missense DCLRE1C variant was linked to TCR beta V- and J-gene trimming.

Sequencing was done on a sample of PBMCs. The source of this sequence is a man aged 25 to 40 in good health and CMV-seronegative. The rearrangement uses TRBV18 and TRBJ2-7; weak D call: TRBD2 (6 bases). CDR3 coding DNA: TGTGCCAGCTCACCACCGTTGACTAGAGCCTACGAGCAGTACTTC. Amino acid sequence: CASSPPLTRAYEQYF.